The TCR beta chain under discussion was sequenced for a study of brain T cells in children with intractable seizures. Overall study findings and caveats: Absence of clones before surgery may stem from lower sequencing depth.

Concerning this clone: Its antigen is still unknown.

Sequencing used immunoSEQ multiplex PCR; TCRdb keeps in-frame clones, though not all of them. This table has hundreds of thousands of clones, nearly 95% appearing once. Time point: blood from clinic visit 5 months post-surgery; TSC patient then seizure free. Sequencing was limited to surgery cases with top T cell transcript signatures in brain tissue. Before surgery, patients took at least one anti-epileptic drug. Sequencing was performed on peripheral blood, taken about 5 months after surgery. This receptor was identified in a boy under two years old with tuberous sclerosis and intractable seizures.

CDR3 coding DNA: TGCGCCAGCAGCCCCCTCCCTGGAAGGACCTCTGGAAACACCATATATTTT. It is translated as CASSPLPGRTSGNTIYF. V and J are TRBV4-1 and TRBJ1-3; no clear D gene. The germline V gene has CDR1 MGHRA and CDR2 YSYEKL. This CDR3 comprises 17 residues. V was shortened by 4 bases and J by 0 bases, with 16 bases between the two germline ends.